The 15 T cell receptor beta chains below all came from one sample that was sequenced in a study of shared clonotypes between healthy human individuals. Clones were sequenced by immunoSEQ multiplex PCR, and TCRdb holds only the in-frame ones, with some missing. The table includes over a million clones, around 98.5% detected once. The material sequenced was naive CD4+ T cells sorted from blood. Subset noted: CD45RA+ positively selected. The source is a man between 25 and 39 years old in good health.

The chain uses TRBV5-1 and TRBJ2-3, with 12 positions matching TRBD2. Germline loops: CDR1 SGHRS, CDR2 YFSETQ. With 2 bases clipped from V and 2 bases from J, the junction kept 3 bases outside the gene matches. This CDR3 is built from 16 residues. CDR3 sequence reads: CASSFGLAGTTDTQYF. CDR3 bases: TGCGCCAGCAGCTTCGGACTAGCGGGGACCACAGATACGCAGTATTTT.

The chain recombines TRBV4-3 with TRBJ2-7; tentatively, D is TRBD1 or TRBD2 (5 bases each). The CDR3 is 15 residues long. Germline V gene data show CDR1 as LGHNA and CDR2 as YSLEER. V was clipped by 0 bases and J by 4 bases, with 13 bases between them. The CDR3 nucleotides read TGCGCCAGCAGCCAAGAAACAGGAAGCGGTTACGAGCAGTACTTC. Residues: CASSQETGSGYEQYF.

The chain carries TRBV29-1 and TRBJ2-5; 9 positions match TRBD2. The CDR3 runs to 15 residues. Germline-derived CDR1 and CDR2 are SQVTM and ANQGSEA. Germline trimming cut 5 bases from V and 2 bases from J; bases unmatched to any gene: 9. The chain's CDR3 is CSVQGRLAAQETQYF. The CDR3 DNA sequence: TGCAGCGTTCAAGGGAGACTAGCGGCGCAAGAGACCCAGTACTTC.

The chain uses TRBV7-2 and TRBJ2-1; D is unclear. CDR3 size: 16 residues. V was pared by 5 bases and J by 3 bases, with 17 bases between. Per germline, CDR1 SGHTA and CDR2 FQGNSA. DNA for the CDR3: TGTGCCAGCAGCGTACCTGGCGCAGGAGTCTACAATGAGCAGTTCTTC. Its translation is CASSVPGAGVYNEQFF.

This chain links TRBV27 with TRBJ2-6; the D gene is possibly TRBD1 (5 bases). The V end was cut by 3 bases, the J end by 0 bases, with 24 bases between. From germline, CDR1 is MNHEY and CDR2 SMNVEV (reference sequence). CDR3 length: 21 amino acids. The DNA of the CDR3 is TGTGCCAGCAGTTTCCAGGGATTGGGGAACGGCGTGGACTCTGGGGCCAACGTCCTGACTTTC. It encodes CASSFQGLGNGVDSGANVLTF.

This chain links TRBV18 with TRBJ2-3; 9 bases match TRBD2. CDR1 is KGHSH, CDR2 LQKENI, per germline. J gave up 1 base and V 0 bases, and 2 bases lay outside the gene matches. The CDR3 extends over 16 amino acids. The CDR3 bases are TGTGCCAGCTCACCACCGGAGCGGGGGGGCACAGATACGCAGTATTTT. The encoded protein is CASSPPERGGTDTQYF. Complete variable domain (other parts from reference TRBV18 and TRBJ2-3): NAGVMQNPRHLVRRRGQEARLRCSPMKGHSHVYWYRQLPEEGLKFMVYLQKENIIDESGMPKERFSAEFPKEGPSILRIQQVVRGDSAAYFCASSPPERGGTDTQYFGPGTRLTVL.

The J gene is TRBJ1-4, the V gene TRBV29-1, with D perhaps matching TRBD1 (5 bases). The germline V and J ends were trimmed by 4 bases and 7 bases, with 16 bases remaining between them. Germline CDR1 and CDR2: SQVTM and ANQGSEA. This CDR3 is built from 14 residues. CDR3 protein: CSVGLGQGGEKLFF. In nucleotides, the CDR3 is TGCAGCGTTGGGTTGGGCCAGGGTGGTGAAAAACTGTTTTTT. Filled out from reference TRBV29-1 and TRBJ1-4, the complete variable domain reads SAVISQKPSRDICQRGTSLTIQCQVDSQVTMMFWYRQQPGQSLTLIATANQGSEATYESGFVIDKFPISRPNLTFSTLTVSNMSPEDSSIYLCSVGLGQGGEKLFFGSGTQLSVL.

This chain links TRBV6-4 with TRBJ2-7; 11 nucleotides match TRBD2. This CDR3 comprises 15 residues. V lost 6 bases to trimming and J lost 0 bases; unmatched junction nucleotides: 4. Germline V lookup: CDR1 MRHNA, CDR2 SNTAGT. CDR3 in amino acids: CASSPLAGGSYEQYF. CDR3 in DNA: TGTGCCAGCAGCCCTCTAGCGGGAGGCTCCTACGAGCAGTACTTC.

V and J are TRBV28 and TRBJ2-4; a possible D gene is TRBD1 (6 bases). CDR1 and CDR2 from the germline V gene are MDHEN and SYDVKM. Trimming took 3 bases from V and 9 from J, leaving 15 bases between them. The CDR3 totals 14 residues. Written as DNA, the CDR3 is TGTGCCAGCAGTTTTTTCGCAGGGGCGGGCATTCAGTACTTC. Protein: CASSFFAGAGIQYF.

This clone was seen only once. This CDR3 reads CASSEGPGDTEAFF. The CDR3 DNA follows: TGTGCCAGCAGCGAAGGACCGGGGGACACTGAAGCTTTCTTT. The rearrangement links TRBV7-9 to TRBJ1-1; possible D gene TRBD1, 5 bases. The CDR3 contains 14 residues. V was pared by 5 bases and J by 3 bases, with 13 bases between. Germline lookup yields CDR1 SEHNR and CDR2 FQNEAQ (reference sequence).

J is TRBJ1-4 and V is TRBV2; no firm D call. V gave up 8 bases and J gave up 5 bases, with 12 bases separating them. The CDR3 totals 13 residues. Germline CDR1 and CDR2: SNHLY and FYNNEI. The CDR3 coding sequence is TGTGCCAGCGCGGGTCTCGAGAATGAAAAACTGTTTTTT. Translating it yields CASAGLENEKLFF.

The chain couples TRBV7-2 to TRBJ1-5, with D unresolved. Germline V CDR1 and CDR2: SGHTA, FQGNSA. This CDR3 is built from 16 residues. V lost 6 bases to trimming and J lost 3 bases, with 18 bases between them. CDR3 protein: CASRPPNLALNQPQHF. CDR3 sequence (DNA): TGTGCCAGCAGGCCCCCTAATCTTGCACTCAATCAGCCCCAGCATTTT.

This clone was detected once. The rearrangement joins TRBV28 to TRBJ1-5; possibly TRBD1 for D (6 bases). Germline CDR1 is MDHEN and CDR2 is SYDVKM. CDR3 size: 12 residues. V lost 7 bases and J lost 5, with 9 bases in between. This CDR3 is CASITGHQPQHF. CDR3 sequence (DNA): TGTGCCAGCATTACAGGGCATCAGCCCCAGCATTTT.

With respect to this clone: The same CDR3 arises from other DNA sequences in this sample as well. V is TRBV30 and J is TRBJ1-4; possible D gene TRBD1, 6 bases. The V gene's germline CDR1 is GTSNPN and CDR2 SVGIG (reference sequence). V lost 3 bases, J lost 1 base, and 9 bases lay in between. CDR3 length: 14 amino acids. Here the CDR3 reads CAWSLGGTNEKLFF. The DNA of the CDR3 is TGTGCCTGGAGCTTAGGGGGAACTAATGAAAAACTGTTTTTT.

This chain joins TRBV5-4 and TRBJ2-1, with 9 nucleotides matching TRBD2. V trimming: 4 bases; J trimming: 6 bases; junction bases outside the gene matches: 8. This CDR3 has 15 residues. Germline V gives CDR1 SGHNT, CDR2 YYREEE (reference sequence). CDR3 sequence: CASSEVAGGSNEQFF. The CDR3 coding sequence is TGTGCCAGCAGCGAAGTTGCGGGAGGGAGCAATGAGCAGTTCTTC.